The clone carrying this T cell receptor beta chain has ten or more counts. This entry is derived from a study of T cells after yellow fever vaccination. Turning to the study itself: Fractions of low cell number were prepared using SMART-Seq v4 Ultra Low Input.

General observations from the study: After the booster, 96% of CD4 and just over 85% of CD8 primary-response clones were re-detected.

UMIs and a universal primer site were added when TCR cDNA was made by 5'RACE template switching. Using its own MiXCR run on the 5' RACE reads, TCRdb lists one record per CDR3 protein. This sample has 30,000 or so distinct CDR3 sequences, with about 6.3% found just once. The length of the CDR3 is 15 residues. Germline V CDR1 and CDR2: MNHNS, SASEGT. Trimming removed 5 bases from V and 5 bases from J; junction bases left unmatched: 8. The V gene is TRBV6-1, the J gene TRBJ2-5, with TRBD2 identical over 10 bases. The TCR comes from a man between 18 and 35 years old who received the YFV17D yellow fever vaccine. This specimen consisted of PBMCs, either bulk or a sorted T-cell subset (CD4+, CD8+, memory, or dextramer-sorted; not recorded which), obtained on the day of the first yellow fever vaccination. The CDR3 sequence is CASSKRLAGWETQYF. CDR3 nucleotide sequence: TGTGCCAGCAGTAAAAGACTAGCGGGCTGGGAGACCCAGTACTTC.